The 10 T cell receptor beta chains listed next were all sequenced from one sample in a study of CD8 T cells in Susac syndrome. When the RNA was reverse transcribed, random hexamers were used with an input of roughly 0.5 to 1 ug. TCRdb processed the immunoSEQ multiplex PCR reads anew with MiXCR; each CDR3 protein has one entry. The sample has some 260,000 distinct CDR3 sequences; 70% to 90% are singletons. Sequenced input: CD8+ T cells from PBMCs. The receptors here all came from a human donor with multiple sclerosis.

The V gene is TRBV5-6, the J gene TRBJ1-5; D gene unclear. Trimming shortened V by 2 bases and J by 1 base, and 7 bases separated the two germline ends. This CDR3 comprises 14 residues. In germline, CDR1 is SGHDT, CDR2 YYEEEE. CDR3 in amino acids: CASSFRGSNQPQHF. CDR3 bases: TGTGCCAGCAGCTTTAGAGGGAGCAATCAGCCCCAGCATTTT.

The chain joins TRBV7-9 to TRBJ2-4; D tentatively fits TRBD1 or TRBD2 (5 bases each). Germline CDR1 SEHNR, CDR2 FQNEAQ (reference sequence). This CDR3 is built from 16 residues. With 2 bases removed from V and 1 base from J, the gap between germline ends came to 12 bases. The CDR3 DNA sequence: TGTGCCAGCAGCTTAAATCCCAGGGAGGCCAAAAACATTCAGTACTTC. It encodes CASSLNPREAKNIQYF.

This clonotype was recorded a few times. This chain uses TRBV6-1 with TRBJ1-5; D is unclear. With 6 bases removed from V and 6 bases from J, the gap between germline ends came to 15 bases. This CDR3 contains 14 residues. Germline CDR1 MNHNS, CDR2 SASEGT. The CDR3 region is CASSQTQRSQPQHF. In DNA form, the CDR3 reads TGTGCCAGCAGCCAGACTCAACGGAGTCAGCCCCAGCATTTT.

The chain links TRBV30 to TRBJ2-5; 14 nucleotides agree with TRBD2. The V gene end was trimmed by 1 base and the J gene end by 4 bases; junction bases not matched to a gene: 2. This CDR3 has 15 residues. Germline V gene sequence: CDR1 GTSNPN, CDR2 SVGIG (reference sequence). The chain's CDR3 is CAWSDGTSGRETQYF. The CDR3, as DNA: TGTGCCTGGAGTGATGGGACTAGCGGGAGAGAGACCCAGTACTTC.

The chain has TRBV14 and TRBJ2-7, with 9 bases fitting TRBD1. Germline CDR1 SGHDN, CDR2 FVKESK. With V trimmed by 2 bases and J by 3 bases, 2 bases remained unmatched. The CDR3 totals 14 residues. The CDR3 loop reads CASSQPGQGYEQYF. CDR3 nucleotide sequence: TGTGCCAGCAGCCAACCGGGACAGGGCTACGAGCAGTACTTC.

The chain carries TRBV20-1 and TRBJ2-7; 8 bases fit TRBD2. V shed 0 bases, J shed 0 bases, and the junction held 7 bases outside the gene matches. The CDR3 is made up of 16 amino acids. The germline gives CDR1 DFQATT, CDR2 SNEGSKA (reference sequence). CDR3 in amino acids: CSARDITSGSSYEQYF. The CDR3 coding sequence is TGCAGTGCTAGAGATATCACTAGCGGAAGCTCCTACGAGCAGTACTTC.

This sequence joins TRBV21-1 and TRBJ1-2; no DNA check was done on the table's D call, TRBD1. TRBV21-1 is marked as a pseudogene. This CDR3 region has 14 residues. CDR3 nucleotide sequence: TGTGCCAGCAGCAAAAGAAGAAGGGGACCTGGCTACACCTTC. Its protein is CASSKRRRGPGYTF.

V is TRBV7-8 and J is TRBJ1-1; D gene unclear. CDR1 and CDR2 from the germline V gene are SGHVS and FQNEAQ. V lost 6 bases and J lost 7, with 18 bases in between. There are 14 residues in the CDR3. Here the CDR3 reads CASSRTEPTDEAFF. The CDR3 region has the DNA TGTGCCAGCAGTCGGACCGAACCGACTGATGAAGCTTTCTTT.

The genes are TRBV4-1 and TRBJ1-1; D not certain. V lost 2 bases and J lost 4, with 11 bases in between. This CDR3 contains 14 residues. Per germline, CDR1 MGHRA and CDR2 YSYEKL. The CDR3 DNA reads TGCGCCAGCAGCCAACACAAGGAGGGCACTGAAGCTTTCTTT. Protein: CASSQHKEGTEAFF.

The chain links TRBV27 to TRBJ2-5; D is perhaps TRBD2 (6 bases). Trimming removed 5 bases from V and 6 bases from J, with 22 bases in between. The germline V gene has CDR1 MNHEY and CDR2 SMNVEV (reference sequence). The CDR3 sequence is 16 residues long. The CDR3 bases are TGTGCCAGCAGTAAACCTCTTGGTAGGGCGGGAAAGACCCAGTACTTC. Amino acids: CASSKPLGRAGKTQYF.